This TCR beta chain was obtained from a study of blood T cell repertoires in COVID-19. At the level of the study: Some COVID-19 samples were acute and others convalescent; all came from the United States, Italy and Spain.

Here immunoSEQ multiplex PCR was the method, and the copy in TCRdb shows in-frame clones only, minus some. The sample contains 200,000 to 250,000 clones, less than 90% of which appear only once. The CDR3 loop spans 17 amino acids. Germline V lookup: CDR1 MNHNS, CDR2 SASEGT. V was clipped by 3 bases and J by 0 bases; unmatched bases: 7. The V call is TRBV6-1, the J call TRBJ1-5; TRBD1 matches 8 bases. The specimen sequenced was peripheral blood. The origin of this receptor is a man in his sixties with acute or convalescent COVID-19. The CDR3 DNA follows: TGTGCCAGCAGTGACCGGACAGGGACTTATAGCAATCAGCCCCAGCATTTT. This encodes CASSDRTGTYSNQPQHF.